This TCR beta chain is drawn from a study of shared clonotypes between healthy human individuals. Study information: The cohort had two women and three men, ages 18 to 49. The plates for each donor numbered three CD4 naive, three CD4 memory, two CD8 naive and one CD8 memory. General study results and limits: In general, naive subsets displayed greater estimated richness than memory subsets did.

Concerning this clone: The antigen is not known.

CDR3 size: 11 residues. Trimming removed 8 bases at V and 4 bases at J, with 9 bases between. Per germline, CDR1 DFQATT and CDR2 SNEGSKA (reference sequence). This table comes from immunoSEQ multiplex PCR, and its TCRdb copy is limited to in-frame clones, with some not included. The sample consists of 1,400,000 or so clones, about 98.5% of them appearing once. The J gene is TRBJ2-1, the V gene TRBV20-1; weak D call: TRBD2 (6 bases). The TCR was taken from a man aged 25-45 years in good health. Sequenced input: naive CD4+ T cells sorted from blood. The subset here: CD45RA+ positively selected. CDR3 in amino acids: CSSSGYNEQFF. DNA for the CDR3: TGCAGTAGCAGCGGGTACAATGAGCAGTTCTTC.